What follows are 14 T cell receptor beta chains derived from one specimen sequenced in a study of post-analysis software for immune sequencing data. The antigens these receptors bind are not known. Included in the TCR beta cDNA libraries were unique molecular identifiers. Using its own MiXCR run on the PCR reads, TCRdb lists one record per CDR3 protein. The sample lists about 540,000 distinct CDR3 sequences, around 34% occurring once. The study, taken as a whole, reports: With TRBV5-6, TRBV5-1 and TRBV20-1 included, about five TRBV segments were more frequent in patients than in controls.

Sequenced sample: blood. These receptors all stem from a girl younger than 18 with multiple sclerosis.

The CDR3 DNA sequence: TGTGCCAGCTCATCCGGACAGGACAATGAGCAGTTCTTC. It translates to CASSSGQDNEQFF. The chain combines TRBV18 with TRBJ2-1; 7 positions match TRBD1. Germline loops: CDR1 KGHSH, CDR2 LQKENI. V shed 5 bases and J 5 bases; nucleotides not matched to a gene: 3. The CDR3 is made up of 13 amino acids.

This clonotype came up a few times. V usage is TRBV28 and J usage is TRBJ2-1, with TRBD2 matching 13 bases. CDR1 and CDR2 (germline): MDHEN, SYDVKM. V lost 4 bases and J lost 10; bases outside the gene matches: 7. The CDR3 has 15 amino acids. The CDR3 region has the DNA TGTGCCAGCAGTTCGACTAGCGGGGGGATCTGGGAGCAGTTCTTC. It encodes CASSSTSGGIWEQFF.

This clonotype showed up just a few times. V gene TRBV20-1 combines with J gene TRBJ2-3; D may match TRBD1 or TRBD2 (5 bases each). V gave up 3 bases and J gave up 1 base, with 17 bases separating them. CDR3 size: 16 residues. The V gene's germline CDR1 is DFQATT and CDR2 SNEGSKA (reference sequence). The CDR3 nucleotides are TGCAGTGCTAGTTTTTTTGGGGCGCGGGGCACAGATACGCAGTATTTT. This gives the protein CSASFFGARGTDTQYF.

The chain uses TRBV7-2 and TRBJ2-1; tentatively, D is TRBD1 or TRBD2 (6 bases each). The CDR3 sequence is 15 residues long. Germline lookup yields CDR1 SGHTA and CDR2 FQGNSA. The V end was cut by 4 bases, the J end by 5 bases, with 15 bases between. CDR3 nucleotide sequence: TGTGCCAGCAGCTCCACGGGGGCGTTTCACAATGAGCAGTTCTTC. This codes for CASSSTGAFHNEQFF.

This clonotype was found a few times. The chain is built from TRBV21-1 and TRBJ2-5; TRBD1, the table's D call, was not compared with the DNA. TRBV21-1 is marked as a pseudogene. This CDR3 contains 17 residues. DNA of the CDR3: TGTGCCAGCAGCTACAAGGCTGGGCAGGGGGCAGGAGAGACCCAGTACTTC. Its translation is CASSYKAGQGAGETQYF.

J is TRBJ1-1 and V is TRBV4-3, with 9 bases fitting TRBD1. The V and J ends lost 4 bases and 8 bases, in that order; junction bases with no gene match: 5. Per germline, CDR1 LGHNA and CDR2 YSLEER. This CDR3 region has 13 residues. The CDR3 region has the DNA TGCGCCAGCAGCCCCTCCGACAGGGGGGAAGCTTTCTTT. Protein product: CASSPSDRGEAFF.

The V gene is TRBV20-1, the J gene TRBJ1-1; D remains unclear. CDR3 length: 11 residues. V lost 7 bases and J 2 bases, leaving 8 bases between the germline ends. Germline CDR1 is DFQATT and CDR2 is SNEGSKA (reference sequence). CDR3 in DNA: TGCAGTGGGAGGGCTAACACTGAAGCTTTCTTT. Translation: CSGRANTEAFF.

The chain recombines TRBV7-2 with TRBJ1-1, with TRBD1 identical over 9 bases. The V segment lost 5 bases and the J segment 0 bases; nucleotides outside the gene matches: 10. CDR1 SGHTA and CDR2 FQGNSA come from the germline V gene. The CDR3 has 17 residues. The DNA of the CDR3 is TGTGCCAGCAGCCTATGGGGACAGGGAGGCATGAACACTGAAGCTTTCTTT. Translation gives CASSLWGQGGMNTEAFF.

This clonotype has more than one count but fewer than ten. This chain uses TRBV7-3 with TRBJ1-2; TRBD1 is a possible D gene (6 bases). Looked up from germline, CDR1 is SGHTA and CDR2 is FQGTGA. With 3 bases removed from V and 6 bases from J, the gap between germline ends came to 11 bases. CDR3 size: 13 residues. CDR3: CASSLLGGDGYTF. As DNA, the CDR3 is TGTGCCAGCAGCTTGTTAGGGGGGGATGGCTACACCTTC. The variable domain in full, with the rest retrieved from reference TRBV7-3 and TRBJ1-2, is GAGVSQTPSNKVTEKGKYVELRCDPISGHTALYWYRQSLGQGPEFLIYFQGTGAADDSGLPNDRFFAVRPEGSVSTLKIQRTERGDSAVYLCASSLLGGDGYTFGSGTRLTVV.

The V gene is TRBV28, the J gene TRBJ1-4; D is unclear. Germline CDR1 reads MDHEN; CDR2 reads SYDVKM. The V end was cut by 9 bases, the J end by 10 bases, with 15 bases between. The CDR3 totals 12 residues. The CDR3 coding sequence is TGTGCCAGTACGCCACACGGCGGAAAACTGTTTTTT. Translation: CASTPHGGKLFF. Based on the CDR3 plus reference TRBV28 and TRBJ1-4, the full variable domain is DVKVTQSSRYLVKRTGEKVFLECVQDMDHENMFWYRQDPGLGLRLIYFSYDVKMKEKGDIPEGYSVSREKKERFSLILESASTNQTSMYLCASTPHGGKLFFGSGTQLSVL.

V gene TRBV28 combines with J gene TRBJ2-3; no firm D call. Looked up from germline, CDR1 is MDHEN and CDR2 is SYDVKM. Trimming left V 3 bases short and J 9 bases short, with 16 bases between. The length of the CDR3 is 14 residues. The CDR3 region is CASSFSRSSRTQYF. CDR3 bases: TGTGCCAGCAGTTTCAGCCGGTCATCGCGGACGCAGTATTTT.

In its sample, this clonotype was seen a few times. In DNA, the CDR3 is TGTGCCAGCAGCGGCATCTCTGGGGCCAACGTCCTGACTTTC. Its protein product is CASSGISGANVLTF. The chain has TRBV9 and TRBJ2-6; no clear D. This CDR3 is 14 amino acids long. Trimming cost V 3 bases and J 0 bases, with 4 bases left between them. The germline gives CDR1 SGDLS, CDR2 YYNGEE.

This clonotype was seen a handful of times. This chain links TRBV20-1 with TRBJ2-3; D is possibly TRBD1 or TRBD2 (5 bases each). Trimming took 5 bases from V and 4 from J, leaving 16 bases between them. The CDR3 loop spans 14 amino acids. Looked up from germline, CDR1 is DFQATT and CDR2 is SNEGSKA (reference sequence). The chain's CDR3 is CSAANGGEADTQYF. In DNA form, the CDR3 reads TGCAGTGCTGCCAATGGGGGAGAGGCAGATACGCAGTATTTT.

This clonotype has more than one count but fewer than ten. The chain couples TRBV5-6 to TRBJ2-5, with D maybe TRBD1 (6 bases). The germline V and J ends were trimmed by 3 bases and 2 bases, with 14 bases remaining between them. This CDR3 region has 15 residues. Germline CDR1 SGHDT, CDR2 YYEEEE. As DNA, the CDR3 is TGTGCCAGCAGCTACCCGCGACAGGTACAAGAGACCCAGTACTTC. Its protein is CASSYPRQVQETQYF.